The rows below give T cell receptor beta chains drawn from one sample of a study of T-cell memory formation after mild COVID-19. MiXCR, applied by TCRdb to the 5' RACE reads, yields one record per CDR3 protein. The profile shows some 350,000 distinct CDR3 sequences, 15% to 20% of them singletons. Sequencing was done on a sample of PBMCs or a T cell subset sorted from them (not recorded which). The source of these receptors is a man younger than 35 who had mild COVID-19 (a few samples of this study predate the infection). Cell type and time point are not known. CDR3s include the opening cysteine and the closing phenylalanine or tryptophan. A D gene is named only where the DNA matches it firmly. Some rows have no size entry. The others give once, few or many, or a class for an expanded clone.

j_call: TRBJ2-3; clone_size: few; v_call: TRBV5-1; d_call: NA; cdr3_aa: CASSLVEGGSDTQYF; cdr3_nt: TGCGCCAGCAGCCTCGTCGAGGGAGGTTCGGATACGCAGTATTTT
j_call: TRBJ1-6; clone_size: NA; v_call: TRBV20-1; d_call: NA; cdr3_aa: CSARLRGAENSPLHF; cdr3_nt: TGCAGTGCTAGACTTAGGGGGGCAGAAAATTCACCCCTCCACTTT
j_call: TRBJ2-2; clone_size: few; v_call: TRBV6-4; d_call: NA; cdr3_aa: CASSDRRKSTGELFF; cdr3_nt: TGTGCCAGCAGTGATAGGCGGAAGAGCACCGGGGAGCTGTTTTTT
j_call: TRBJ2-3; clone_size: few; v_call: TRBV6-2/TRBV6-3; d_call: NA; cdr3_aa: CASRNRSRFGGVTDTQYF; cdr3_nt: TGTGCCAGCAGGAATCGGTCTAGGTTCGGGGGAGTTACAGATACGCAGTATTTT
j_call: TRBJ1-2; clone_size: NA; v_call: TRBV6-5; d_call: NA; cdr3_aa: CASSYRGGYGYTF; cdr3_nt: TGTGCCAGCAGTTACCGGGGTGGCTATGGCTACACCTTC
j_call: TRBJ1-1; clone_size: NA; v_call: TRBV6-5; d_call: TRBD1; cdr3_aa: CASSDTGAGTEAFF; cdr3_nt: TGTGCCAGCAGCGACACAGGGGCTGGGACTGAAGCTTTCTTT
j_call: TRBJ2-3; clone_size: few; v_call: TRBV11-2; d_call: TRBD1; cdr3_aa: CASSFTRDRWNTQYF; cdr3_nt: TGTGCCAGCAGCTTTACCCGGGACAGGTGGAATACGCAGTATTTT
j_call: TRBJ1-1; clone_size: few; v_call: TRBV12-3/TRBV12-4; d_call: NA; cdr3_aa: CASRTTVMNTEAFF; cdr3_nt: TGTGCCAGCAGAACGACAGTGATGAACACTGAAGCTTTCTTT
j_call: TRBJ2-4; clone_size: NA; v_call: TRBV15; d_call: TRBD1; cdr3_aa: CATSSPYMDRAQDIQYF; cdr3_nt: TGTGCCACCAGCAGTCCTTATATGGACAGGGCCCAGGACATTCAGTACTTC
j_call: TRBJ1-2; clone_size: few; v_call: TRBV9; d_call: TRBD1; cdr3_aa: CASSVEAGGVYGYTF; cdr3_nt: TGTGCCAGCAGCGTAGAGGCAGGGGGCGTCTATGGCTACACCTTC
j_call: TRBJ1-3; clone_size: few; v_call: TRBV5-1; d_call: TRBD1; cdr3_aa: CASSLSAGQGVHTIYF; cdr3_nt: TGCGCCAGCAGTCTCTCCGCGGGACAGGGTGTACACACCATATATTTT
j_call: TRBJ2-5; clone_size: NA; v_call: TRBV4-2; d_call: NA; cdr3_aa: CASSQVTGRGETQYF; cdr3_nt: TGTGCCAGCAGCCAAGTCACGGGGCGGGGAGAGACCCAGTACTTC
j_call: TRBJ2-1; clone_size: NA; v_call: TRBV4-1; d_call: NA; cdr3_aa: CASSQPRGDSDSSYNEQFF; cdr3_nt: TGCGCCAGCAGCCAACCGCGAGGGGACTCCGATAGCTCCTACAATGAGCAGTTCTTC
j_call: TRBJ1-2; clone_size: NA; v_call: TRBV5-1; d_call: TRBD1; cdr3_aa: CASSFTGGEGYTF; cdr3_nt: TGCGCCAGCAGCTTCACAGGGGGAGAAGGCTACACCTTC
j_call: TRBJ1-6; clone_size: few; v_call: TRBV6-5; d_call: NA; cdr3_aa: CASRSSGGSPLHF; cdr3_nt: TGTGCCAGCAGGTCGAGCGGGGGGTCACCCCTCCACTTT
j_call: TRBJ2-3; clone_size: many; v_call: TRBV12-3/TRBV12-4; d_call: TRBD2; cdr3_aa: CASNPGLAGLDTQYF; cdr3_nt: TGTGCCAGCAACCCGGGACTAGCGGGGTTAGATACGCAGTATTTT
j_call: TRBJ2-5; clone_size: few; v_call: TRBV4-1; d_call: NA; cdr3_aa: CASSPRSRVEETQYF; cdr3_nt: TGCGCCAGCTCCCCAAGATCCAGGGTGGAGGAGACCCAGTACTTC
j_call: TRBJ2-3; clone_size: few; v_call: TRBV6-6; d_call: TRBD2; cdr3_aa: CASSPGVSGGFTDTQYF; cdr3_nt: TGTGCCAGCAGTCCGGGTGTTAGCGGGGGTTTCACAGATACGCAGTATTTT
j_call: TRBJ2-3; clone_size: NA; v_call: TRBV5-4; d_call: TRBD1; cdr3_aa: CASSPSGGTGGTDTQYF; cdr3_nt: TGTGCCAGCAGCCCAAGCGGCGGGACAGGGGGGACAGATACGCAGTATTTT
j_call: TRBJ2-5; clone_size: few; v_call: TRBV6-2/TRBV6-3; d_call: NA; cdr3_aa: CASSYGLVETQYF; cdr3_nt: TGTGCCAGCAGTTACGGGTTGGTAGAGACCCAGTACTTC
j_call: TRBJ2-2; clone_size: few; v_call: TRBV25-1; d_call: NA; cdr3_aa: CASRYWETGELFF; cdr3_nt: TGTGCCAGCCGCTACTGGGAGACCGGGGAGCTGTTTTTT
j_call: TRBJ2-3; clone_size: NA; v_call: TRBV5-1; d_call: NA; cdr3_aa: CASSLGAGLDTQYF; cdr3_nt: TGCGCCAGCAGTCTCGGGGCGGGCCTAGATACGCAGTATTTT
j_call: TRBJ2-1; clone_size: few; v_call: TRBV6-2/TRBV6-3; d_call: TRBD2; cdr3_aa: CASERGGYNEQFF; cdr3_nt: TGTGCCAGCGAGCGGGGGGGTTACAATGAGCAGTTCTTC
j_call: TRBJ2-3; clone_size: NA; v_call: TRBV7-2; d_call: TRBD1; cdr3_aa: CASSLSRDSSDTQYF; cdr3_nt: TGTGCCAGCAGCCTGTCCCGGGACAGTAGCGATACGCAGTATTTT
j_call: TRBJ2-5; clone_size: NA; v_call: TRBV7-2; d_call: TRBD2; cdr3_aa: CASSPQGSGGRPQYF; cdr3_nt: TGTGCCAGCAGCCCCCAGGGGAGCGGGGGGCGCCCCCAGTACTTC
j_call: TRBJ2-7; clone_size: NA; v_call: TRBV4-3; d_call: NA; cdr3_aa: CASSQGPRPSFEQYF; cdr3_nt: TGCGCCAGCAGCCAAGGACCTCGTCCATCGTTCGAGCAGTACTTC
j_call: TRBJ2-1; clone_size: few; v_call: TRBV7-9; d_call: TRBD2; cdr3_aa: CAIGSPGLAGVNEQFF; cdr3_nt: TGTGCCATTGGATCGCCGGGACTAGCGGGGGTAAATGAGCAGTTCTTC
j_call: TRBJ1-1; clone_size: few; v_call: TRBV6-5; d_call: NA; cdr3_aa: CASSYPRGEAFF; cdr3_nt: TGTGCCAGCAGTTACCCCCGGGGGGAAGCTTTCTTT
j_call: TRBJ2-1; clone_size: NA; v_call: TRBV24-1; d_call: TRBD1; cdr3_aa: CATSDLPGQGEGNEQFF; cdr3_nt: TGTGCCACCAGTGATTTGCCGGGACAGGGGGAGGGCAATGAGCAGTTCTTC
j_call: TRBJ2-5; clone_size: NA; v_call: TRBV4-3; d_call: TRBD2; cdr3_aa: CASSQDLPSGGGETQYF; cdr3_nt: TGCGCCAGCAGCCAAGATCTGCCCTCGGGCGGGGGGGAGACCCAGTACTTC
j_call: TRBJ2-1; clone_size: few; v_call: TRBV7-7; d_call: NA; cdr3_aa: CASSLMRGAYNEQFF; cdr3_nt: TGTGCCAGCAGCTTAATGCGGGGTGCCTACAATGAGCAGTTCTTC
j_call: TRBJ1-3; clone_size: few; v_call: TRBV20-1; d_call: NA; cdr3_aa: CSAQGDSGNTIYF; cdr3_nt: TGCAGTGCACAGGGAGACTCTGGAAACACCATATATTTT
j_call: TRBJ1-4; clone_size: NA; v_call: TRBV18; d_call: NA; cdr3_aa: CASSPRQTNEKLFF; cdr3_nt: TGTGCCAGCTCACCCCGACAGACAAATGAAAAACTGTTTTTT
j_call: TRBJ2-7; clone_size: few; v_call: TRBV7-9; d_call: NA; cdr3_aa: CASSLYSLYTYEQYF; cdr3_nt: TGTGCCAGCAGCTTATACAGCCTTTATACCTACGAGCAGTACTTC
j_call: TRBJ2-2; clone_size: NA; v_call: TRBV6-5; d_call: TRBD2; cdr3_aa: CASSYSLTSGGLNTGELFF; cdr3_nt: TGTGCCAGCAGTTACTCCCTGACTAGCGGGGGGTTGAACACCGGGGAGCTGTTTTTT
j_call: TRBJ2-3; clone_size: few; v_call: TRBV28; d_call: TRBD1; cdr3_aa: CASSLLGTGMADTQYF; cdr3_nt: TGTGCCAGCAGTTTACTAGGGACAGGGATGGCAGATACGCAGTATTTT
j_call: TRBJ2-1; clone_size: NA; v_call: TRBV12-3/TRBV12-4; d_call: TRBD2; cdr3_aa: CASSLGAGLSYNEQFF; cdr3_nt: TGTGCCAGCAGTTTAGGAGCGGGGCTTTCCTACAATGAGCAGTTCTTC
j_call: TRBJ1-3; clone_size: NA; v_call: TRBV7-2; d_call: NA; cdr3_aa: CASSYGVGSGNTIYF; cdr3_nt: TGTGCCAGCAGCTACGGGGTCGGCTCTGGAAACACCATATATTTT
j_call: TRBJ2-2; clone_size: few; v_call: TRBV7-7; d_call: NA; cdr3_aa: CASSSGGPNTGELFF; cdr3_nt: TGTGCCAGCAGCTCGGGGGGCCCTAACACCGGGGAGCTGTTTTTT
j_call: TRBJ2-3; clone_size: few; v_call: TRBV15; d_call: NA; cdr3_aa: CATSPNRGGRYASPYF; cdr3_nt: TGTGCCACCAGCCCCAACAGGGGAGGCAGATACGCGAGTCCTTATTTT
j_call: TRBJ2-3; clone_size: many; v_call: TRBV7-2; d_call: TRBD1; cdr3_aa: CASRTGTGSADTQYF; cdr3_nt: TGTGCCAGCAGAACCGGGACAGGGTCAGCAGATACGCAGTATTTT
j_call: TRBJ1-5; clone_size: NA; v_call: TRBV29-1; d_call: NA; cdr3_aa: CSVSGGRENPQHF; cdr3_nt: TGCAGCGTTTCGGGGGGTCGGGAGAATCCTCAGCATTTT
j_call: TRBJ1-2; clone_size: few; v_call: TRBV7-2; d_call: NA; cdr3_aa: CASSLFRGNYGYTF; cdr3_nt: TGTGCCAGCAGCTTATTCCGGGGTAACTATGGCTACACCTTC
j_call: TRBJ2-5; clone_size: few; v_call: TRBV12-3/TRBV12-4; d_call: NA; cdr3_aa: CASSFRDTQETQYF; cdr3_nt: TGTGCCAGCAGTTTCCGGGACACGCAAGAGACCCAGTACTTC
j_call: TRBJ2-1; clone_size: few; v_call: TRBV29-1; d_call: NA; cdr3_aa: CSVYRSYNEQFF; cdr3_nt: TGCAGCGTTTATCGGTCCTACAATGAGCAGTTCTTC
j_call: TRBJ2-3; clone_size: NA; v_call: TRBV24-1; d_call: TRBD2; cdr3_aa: CATSDFGGGSTDTQYF; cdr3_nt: TGTGCCACCAGTGACTTTGGCGGGGGGTCCACAGATACGCAGTATTTT
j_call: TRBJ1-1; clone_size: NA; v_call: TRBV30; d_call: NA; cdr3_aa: CAWKLDTEAFF; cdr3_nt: TGTGCCTGGAAGTTGGACACTGAAGCTTTCTTT
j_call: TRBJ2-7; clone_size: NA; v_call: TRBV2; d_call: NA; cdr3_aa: CASNDIYEQYF; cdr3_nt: TGTGCCAGCAATGACATCTACGAGCAGTACTTC
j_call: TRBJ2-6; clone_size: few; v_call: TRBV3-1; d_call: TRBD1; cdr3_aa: CASSHDRGHFGANVLTF; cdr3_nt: TGTGCCAGCAGCCACGACAGGGGGCACTTTGGGGCCAACGTCCTGACTTTC
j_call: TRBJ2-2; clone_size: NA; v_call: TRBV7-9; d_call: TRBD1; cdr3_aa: CARTQGTGELFF; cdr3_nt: TGTGCCAGAACACAGGGGACCGGGGAGCTGTTTTTT
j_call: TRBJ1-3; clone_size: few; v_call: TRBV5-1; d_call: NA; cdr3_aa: CANDSSRGNTIYF; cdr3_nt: TGCGCCAACGACAGTTCGAGGGGAAACACCATATATTTT
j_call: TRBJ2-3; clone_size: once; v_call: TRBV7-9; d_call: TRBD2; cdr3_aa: CASSLGASGYTDTQYF; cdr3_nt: TGTGCCAGCAGCTTAGGGGCTAGCGGATACACAGATACGCAGTATTTT
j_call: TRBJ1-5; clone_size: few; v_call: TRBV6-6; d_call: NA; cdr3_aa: CASNQRRRRGTALNSNQPQHF; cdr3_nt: TGTGCCAGCAATCAAAGGCGGAGGAGGGGTACGGCCCTCAATAGCAATCAGCCCCAGCATTTT
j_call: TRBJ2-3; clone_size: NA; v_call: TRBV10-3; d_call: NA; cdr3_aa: CAISAPGWDTQYF; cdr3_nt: TGTGCCATCAGCGCGCCGGGGTGGGATACGCAGTATTTT
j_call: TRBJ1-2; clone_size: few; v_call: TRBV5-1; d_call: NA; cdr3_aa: CASSLGTEFLYGYTF; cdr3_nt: TGCGCCAGCAGCTTGGGGACAGAGTTCCTCTATGGCTACACCTTC
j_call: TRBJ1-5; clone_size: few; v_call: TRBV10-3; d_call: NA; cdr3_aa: CAITSDRNQPQHF; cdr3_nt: TGTGCCATCACCTCCGACAGAAATCAGCCCCAGCATTTT